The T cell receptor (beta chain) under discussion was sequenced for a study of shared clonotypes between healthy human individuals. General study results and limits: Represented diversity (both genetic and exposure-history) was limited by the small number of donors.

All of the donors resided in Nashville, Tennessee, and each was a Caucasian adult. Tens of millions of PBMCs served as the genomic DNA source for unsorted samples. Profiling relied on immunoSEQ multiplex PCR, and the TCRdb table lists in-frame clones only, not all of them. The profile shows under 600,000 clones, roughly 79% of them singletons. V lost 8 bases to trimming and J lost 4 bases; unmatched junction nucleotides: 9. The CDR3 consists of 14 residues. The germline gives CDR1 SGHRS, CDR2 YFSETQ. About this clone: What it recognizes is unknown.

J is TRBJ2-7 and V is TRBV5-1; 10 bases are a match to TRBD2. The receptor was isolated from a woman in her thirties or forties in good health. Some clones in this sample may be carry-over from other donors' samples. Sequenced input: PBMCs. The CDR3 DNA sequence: TGCGCCAGGAATATCAGCGGGAGGGGGTACGAGCAGTACTTC. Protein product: CARNISGRGYEQYF.